This note documents a single T cell receptor (beta chain) sequence. Which antigen it targets is not known. No quality values exist for individual bases; no much larger clone is one base distant. The data originate from a study of technical replicates of blood from a few donors (dated by TCRdb to about 2017). The receptor library was made with the immunoSEQ multiplex PCR assay. TCRdb holds this immuneACCESS table with in-frame rearrangements only. Some clones are missing; in checked studies, unresolved V genes explain under half, and the rest has no known cause. In this sample the table shows tens of thousands of clones, around 93% of which occur a single time. Jointly, the top ten make up roughly 0.25% of the sample. V is pruned by 7 bases and J by 8 bases, leaving 6 bases of the junction without a gene match. The CDR1 and CDR2 encoded by the germline V gene are MNHNS and SASEGT. The CDR3 spans 13 residues, from the cysteine through the phenylalanine. This entry keeps only the CDR3 DNA: 39 bases, framed from base 1.

Sequenced sample: T cells isolated from PBMCs. This TCR was recovered from a human donor in good health. Rearrangement joined TRBV6-1 to TRBJ1-4; TRBD1 fits 8 bases in the junction. The DNA sequence is as follows: TGTGCCAGCACCGGACAGGGAAGCGAAAAACTGTTTTTT. This gives the protein CASTGQGSEKLFF.